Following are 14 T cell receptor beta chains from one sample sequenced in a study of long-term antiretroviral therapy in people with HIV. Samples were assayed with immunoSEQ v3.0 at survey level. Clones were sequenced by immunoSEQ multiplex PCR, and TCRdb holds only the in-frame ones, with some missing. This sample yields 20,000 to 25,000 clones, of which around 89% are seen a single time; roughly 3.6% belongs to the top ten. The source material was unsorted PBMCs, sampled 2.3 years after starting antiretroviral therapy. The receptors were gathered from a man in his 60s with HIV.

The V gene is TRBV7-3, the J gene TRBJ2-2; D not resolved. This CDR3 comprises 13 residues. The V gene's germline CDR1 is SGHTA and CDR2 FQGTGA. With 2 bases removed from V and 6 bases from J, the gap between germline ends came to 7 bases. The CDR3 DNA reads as TGTGCCAGCAGCTTACAGCAGGCCGGGGAGCTGTTTTTT. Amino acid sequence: CASSLQQAGELFF.

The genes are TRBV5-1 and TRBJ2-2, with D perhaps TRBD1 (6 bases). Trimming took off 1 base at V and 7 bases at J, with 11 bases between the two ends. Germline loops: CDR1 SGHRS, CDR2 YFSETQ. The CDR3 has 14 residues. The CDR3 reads CASSLRGGDGELFF. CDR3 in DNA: TGCGCCAGCAGCTTGCGAGGGGGTGACGGGGAGCTGTTTTTT.

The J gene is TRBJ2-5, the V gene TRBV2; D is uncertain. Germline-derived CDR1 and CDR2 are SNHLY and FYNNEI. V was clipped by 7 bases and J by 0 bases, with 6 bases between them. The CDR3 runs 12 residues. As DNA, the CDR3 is TGTGCCAGCAAACAGTACCAAGAGACCCAGTACTTC. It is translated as CASKQYQETQYF.

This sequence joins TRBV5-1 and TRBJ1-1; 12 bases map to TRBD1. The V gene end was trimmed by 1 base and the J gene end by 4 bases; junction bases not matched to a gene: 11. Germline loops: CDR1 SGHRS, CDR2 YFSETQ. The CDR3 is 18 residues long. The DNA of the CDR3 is TGCGCCAGCAGCTTGCCCGGGACAGGGGGCGGTTTTGTCACTGAAGCTTTCTTT. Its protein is CASSLPGTGGGFVTEAFF.

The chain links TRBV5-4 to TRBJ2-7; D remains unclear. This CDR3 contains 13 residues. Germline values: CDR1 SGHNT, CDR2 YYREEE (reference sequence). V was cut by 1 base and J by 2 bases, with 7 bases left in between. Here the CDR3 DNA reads TGTGCCAGCAGCTTGTCTAGTGCCTACGAGCAGTACTTC. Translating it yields CASSLSSAYEQYF.

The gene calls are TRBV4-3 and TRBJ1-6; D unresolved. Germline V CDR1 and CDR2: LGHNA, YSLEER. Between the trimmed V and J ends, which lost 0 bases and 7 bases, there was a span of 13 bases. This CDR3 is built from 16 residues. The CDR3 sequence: CASSQDIGQLNSPLHF. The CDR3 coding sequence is TGCGCCAGCAGCCAAGATATTGGGCAGCTAAATTCACCCCTCCACTTT.

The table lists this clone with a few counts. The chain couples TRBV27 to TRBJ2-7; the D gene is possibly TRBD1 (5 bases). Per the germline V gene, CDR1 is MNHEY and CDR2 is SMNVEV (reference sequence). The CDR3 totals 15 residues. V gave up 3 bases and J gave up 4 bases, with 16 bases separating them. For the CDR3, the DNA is TGTGCCAGCAGTTTGCGGTCTGGCAGGGCTTACGAGCAGTACTTC. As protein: CASSLRSGRAYEQYF.

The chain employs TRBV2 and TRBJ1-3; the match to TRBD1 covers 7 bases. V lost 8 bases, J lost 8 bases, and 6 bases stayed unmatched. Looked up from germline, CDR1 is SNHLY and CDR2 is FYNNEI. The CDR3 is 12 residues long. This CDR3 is CASRDRGDTIYF. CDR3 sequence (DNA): TGTGCCAGCCGGGACAGAGGGGACACCATATATTTT. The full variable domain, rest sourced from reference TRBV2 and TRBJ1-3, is EPEVTQTPSHQVTQMGQEVILRCVPISNHLYFYWYRQILGQKVEFLVSFYNNEISEKSEIFDDQFSVERPDGSNFTLKIRSTKLEDSAMYFCASRDRGDTIYFGEGSWLTVV.

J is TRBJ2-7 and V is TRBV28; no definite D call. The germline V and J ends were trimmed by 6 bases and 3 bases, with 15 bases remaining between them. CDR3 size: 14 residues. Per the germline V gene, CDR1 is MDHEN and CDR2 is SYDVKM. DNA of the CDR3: TGTGCCAGCAGAGGCCGGGCCCTAGGCTACGAGCAGTACTTC. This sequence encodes CASRGRALGYEQYF.

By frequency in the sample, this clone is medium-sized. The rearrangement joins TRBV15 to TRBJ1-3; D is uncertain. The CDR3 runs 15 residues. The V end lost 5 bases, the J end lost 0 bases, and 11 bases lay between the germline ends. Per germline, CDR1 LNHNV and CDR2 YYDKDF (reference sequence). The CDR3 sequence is CATSPPIGSGNTIYF. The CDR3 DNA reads TGTGCCACCAGCCCGCCGATCGGCTCTGGAAACACCATATATTTT.

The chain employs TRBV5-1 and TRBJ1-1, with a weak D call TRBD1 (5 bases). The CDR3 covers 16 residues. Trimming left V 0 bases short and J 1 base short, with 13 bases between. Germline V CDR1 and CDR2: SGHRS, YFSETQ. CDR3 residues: CASSLVAGPENTEAFF. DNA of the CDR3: TGCGCCAGCAGCTTGGTGGCAGGGCCCGAGAACACTGAAGCTTTCTTT.

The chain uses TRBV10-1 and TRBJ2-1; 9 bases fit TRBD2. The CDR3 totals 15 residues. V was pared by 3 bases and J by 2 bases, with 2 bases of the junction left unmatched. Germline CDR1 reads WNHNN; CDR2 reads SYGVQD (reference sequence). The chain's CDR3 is CASSDGGRAYNEQFF. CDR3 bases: TGCGCCAGCAGTGACGGCGGGAGGGCCTACAATGAGCAGTTCTTC.

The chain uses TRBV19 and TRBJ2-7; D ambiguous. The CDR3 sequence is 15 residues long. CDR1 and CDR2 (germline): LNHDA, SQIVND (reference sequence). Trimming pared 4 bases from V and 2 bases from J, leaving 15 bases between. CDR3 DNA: TGTGCCAGTAGTAAAACCTCGGGTCAGACCTACGAGCAGTACTTC. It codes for CASSKTSGQTYEQYF.

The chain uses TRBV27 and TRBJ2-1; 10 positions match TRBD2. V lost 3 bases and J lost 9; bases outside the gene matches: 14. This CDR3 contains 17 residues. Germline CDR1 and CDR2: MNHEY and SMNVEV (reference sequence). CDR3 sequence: CASSFAPGSGRYGEQFF. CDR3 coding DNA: TGTGCCAGCAGTTTTGCTCCGGGTAGCGGGAGGTACGGTGAGCAGTTCTTC.